This T cell receptor beta chain comes out of a study of OX40 agonist ivuxolimab in advanced cancers. At the level of the study: A male proportion of about 84% was recorded, with mean age around 55 years and range about 23 to 90. Overall study results and limits: Antigens targeted by the expanded peripheral T cells were not determined.

Generated by immunoSEQ multiplex PCR, the TCRdb table keeps only in-frame clones and is missing some. The sample shows about 38,000 clones, over 60% of them seen only once. The V gene end was trimmed by 3 bases and the J gene end by 5 bases; junction bases not matched to a gene: 7. The CDR3 contains 15 residues. The germline V gene encodes CDR1 ENHRY and CDR2 SYGVKD. Concerning this clone: Its antigen remains unidentified.

This sequence originates from an adult with an advanced solid tumor such as melanoma, head and neck, liver or kidney cancer. The V and J genes are TRBV10-3 and TRBJ2-3; 8 nucleotides agree with TRBD1. Sequencing used CD4+ or CD8+ T cells sorted from blood, obtained in a trial of the OX40 agonist ivuxolimab. The CDR3 coding sequence is TGTGCCATCAGTGATAGGACAGGGTTTGGAGATACGCAGTATTTT. It encodes CAISDRTGFGDTQYF.